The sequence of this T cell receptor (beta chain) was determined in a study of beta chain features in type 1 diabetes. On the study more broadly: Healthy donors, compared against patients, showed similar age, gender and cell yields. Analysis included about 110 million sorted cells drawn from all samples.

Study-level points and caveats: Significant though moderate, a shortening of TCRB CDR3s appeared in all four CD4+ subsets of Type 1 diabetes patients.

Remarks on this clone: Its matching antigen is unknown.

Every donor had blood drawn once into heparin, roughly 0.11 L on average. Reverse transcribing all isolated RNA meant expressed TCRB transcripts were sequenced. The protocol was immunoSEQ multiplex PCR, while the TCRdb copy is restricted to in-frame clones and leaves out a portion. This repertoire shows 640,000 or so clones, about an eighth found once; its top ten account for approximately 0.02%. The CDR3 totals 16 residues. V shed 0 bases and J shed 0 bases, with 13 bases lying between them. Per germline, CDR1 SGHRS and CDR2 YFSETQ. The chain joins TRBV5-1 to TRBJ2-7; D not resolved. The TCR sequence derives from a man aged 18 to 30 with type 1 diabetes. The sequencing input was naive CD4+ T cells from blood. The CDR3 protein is CASSLGLASSSYEQYF. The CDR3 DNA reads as TGCGCCAGCAGCTTGGGACTTGCCTCCTCCTCCTACGAGCAGTACTTC.